These 30 T cell receptor beta chains share one sample of origin, sequenced in a study of T cell responses to AZD1222 COVID-19 vaccine. Profiling relied on immunoSEQ multiplex PCR, and the TCRdb table lists in-frame clones only, not all of them. The sample lists about 60,000 clones, 84% occurring once. Source: peripheral blood, taken on day 0 of AZD1222 vaccination. The receptors stem from an adult in good health.

The rearrangement uses TRBV5-8 and TRBJ1-3, with 7 bases that match TRBD1. The CDR3 spans 18 residues. The V gene's germline CDR1 is SGHTS and CDR2 YDEGEE. CDR3 DNA: TGTGCTCAGGCGAGCGCGACAGGGACTTTTTACTCTGGAAACACCATATATTTT. Translated, it gives CAQASATGTFYSGNTIYF.

J is TRBJ2-2 and V is TRBV13, with 11 bases fitting TRBD2. V shed 4 bases, J shed 7 bases, and the junction held 8 bases outside the gene matches. Germline V gene lookup returns CDR1 PRHDT and CDR2 FYEKMQ (reference sequence). This CDR3 has 16 residues. The CDR3 nucleotides are TGTGCCAGCAGCTCGATGACTAGCGGGGTTTACGGGGAGCTGTTTTTT. It translates to CASSSMTSGVYGELFF. The full variable domain, with the rest looked up from reference TRBV13 and TRBJ2-2, is AAGVIQSPRHLIKEKRETATLKCYPIPRHDTVYWYQQGPGQDPQFLISFYEKMQSDKGSIPDRFSAQQFSDYHSELNMSSLELGDSALYFCASSSMTSGVYGELFFGEGSRLTVL.

V and J are TRBV5-1 and TRBJ2-7; D may be TRBD1 or TRBD2 (5 bases each). V lost 2 bases and J 6 bases, leaving 21 bases between the germline ends. The CDR3 has 16 amino acids. Germline CDR1 and CDR2: SGHRS and YFSETQ. CDR3 coding DNA: TGCGCCAGCAGCTTAGGGCCTCCATGGGCAGGGACCGAGCAGTACTTC. It codes for CASSLGPPWAGTEQYF.

The V and J genes are TRBV4-1 and TRBJ1-6; no definite D call. CDR1 MGHRA and CDR2 YSYEKL come from the germline V gene. V shed 2 bases and J shed 3 bases, with 5 bases lying between them. CDR3 length equals 14 residues. In DNA, the CDR3 is TGCGCCAGCAGCCAACTTAACTATAATTCACCCCTCCACTTT. Translated, it gives CASSQLNYNSPLHF.

This clone has a handful of counts. The V and J genes are TRBV11-2 and TRBJ2-7, with a possible D match to TRBD2 (6 bases). V lost 1 base, J lost 1 base, and 17 bases lay in between. This CDR3 is built from 17 residues. The germline gives CDR1 SGHAT, CDR2 FQNNGV. CDR3 region: CASSLGSTWGESYEQYF. The CDR3 bases are TGTGCCAGCAGCTTAGGATCCACCTGGGGGGAATCCTACGAGCAGTACTTC.

This chain connects TRBV10-3 to TRBJ1-2, with 7 bases lining up with TRBD1. Germline values: CDR1 ENHRY, CDR2 SYGVKD. V was pared by 2 bases and J by 2 bases, with 2 bases of the junction left unmatched. CDR3 length: 14 residues. DNA of the CDR3: TGTGCCATCAGTGAGACAGGGGCCAACTATGGCTACACCTTC. Amino acid sequence: CAISETGANYGYTF.

The chain recombines TRBV5-1 with TRBJ1-3; TRBD1 is a possible D gene (6 bases). Trimming took 2 bases from V and 7 from J, leaving 13 bases between them. The CDR3 extends over 14 amino acids. The germline gives CDR1 SGHRS, CDR2 YFSETQ. The CDR3 is CASSLQGITNTIYF. CDR3 coding DNA: TGCGCCAGCAGCTTACAGGGAATAACGAACACCATATATTTT.

V gene TRBV6-5 combines with J gene TRBJ1-3, with 7 positions matching TRBD1. From germline, CDR1 is MNHEY and CDR2 SVGAGI. Trimming at V came to 2 bases and at J to 7 bases, leaving 5 bases not matched to a gene. This CDR3 is 14 amino acids long. CDR3 region: CASSYKQGPNTIYF. The CDR3 DNA follows: TGTGCCAGCAGTTACAAACAGGGGCCGAACACCATATATTTT.

V is TRBV6-4 and J is TRBJ2-1; TRBD1 or TRBD2 may be the D gene (6 bases each). Trimming took 5 bases from V and 3 from J, leaving 17 bases between them. The germline gives CDR1 MRHNA, CDR2 SNTAGT. CDR3 length equals 16 residues. In DNA, the CDR3 is TGTGCCAGCAGTCTCAGGGGCGGGGCCCTCTACAATGAGCAGTTCTTC. It yields the protein CASSLRGGALYNEQFF.

The V gene is TRBV7-9, the J gene TRBJ2-1, with a possible D match to TRBD2 (5 bases). V shed 4 bases and J shed 9 bases, with 7 bases lying between them. The CDR3 consists of 11 residues. CDR1 is SEHNR and CDR2 is FQNEAQ in the germline V gene (reference sequence). The CDR3 coding sequence is TGTGCCAGCAGCTCCGCGGGTGAGCAGTTCTTC. Encoded protein: CASSSAGEQFF.

The rearrangement uses TRBV2 and TRBJ1-1; D remains unclear. The CDR3 loop spans 13 amino acids. The germline gives CDR1 SNHLY, CDR2 FYNNEI. V lost 3 bases and J 1 base, leaving 6 bases between the germline ends. This CDR3 is CASSEAWNTEAFF. Written as DNA, the CDR3 is TGTGCCAGCAGTGAGGCATGGAACACTGAAGCTTTCTTT.

This clone was seen only once. The chain links TRBV7-2 to TRBJ1-5, with D maybe TRBD1 (6 bases). The CDR3 totals 15 residues. With 5 bases removed from V and 6 bases from J, the gap between germline ends came to 17 bases. Germline V gene data show CDR1 as SGHTA and CDR2 as FQGNSA. CDR3 nucleotide sequence: TGTGCCAGCAGCCCACAAGGGGGGGGCATTCAGCCCCAGCATTTT. This encodes CASSPQGGGIQPQHF. The complete variable domain, with remaining parts taken from reference TRBV7-2 and TRBJ1-5, reads GAGVSQSPSNKVTEKGKDVELRCDPISGHTALYWYRQSLGQGLEFLIYFQGNSAPDKSGLPSDRFSAERTGGSVSTLTIQRTQQEDSAVYLCASSPQGGGIQPQHFGDGTRLSIL.

This chain connects TRBV29-1 to TRBJ1-1, with unresolved D. The CDR3 covers 12 residues. V lost 5 bases, J lost 9 bases, and 16 bases lay in between. CDR1 is SQVTM and CDR2 is ANQGSEA in the germline V gene. Here the CDR3 reads CSVSRRAEKAFF. The CDR3, as DNA: TGCAGCGTTTCCCGGCGGGCGGAGAAAGCTTTCTTT.

V usage is TRBV18 and J usage is TRBJ1-4; D perhaps matches TRBD1 (5 bases). Germline assignment: CDR1 KGHSH and CDR2 LQKENI. V gave up 3 bases and J gave up 4 bases, with 21 bases separating them. The CDR3 has 18 residues. The CDR3: CASSPVIPRGVDNEKLFF. CDR3 in DNA: TGTGCCAGCTCACCTGTCATCCCCCGGGGCGTAGATAATGAAAAACTGTTTTTT.

This chain connects TRBV12-3 or TRBV12-4 to TRBJ1-2, with a possible D match to TRBD1 (5 bases). Trimming shortened V by 5 bases and J by 7 bases, and 14 bases separated the two germline ends. The CDR3 length is 13 residues. CDR3 protein: CASSQRGVGGYTF. DNA for the CDR3: TGTGCCAGCAGTCAAAGGGGAGTAGGTGGCTACACCTTC.

This clone was counted once. The chain carries TRBV6-2 or TRBV6-3 and TRBJ2-7; D is ambiguous. The germline V gene has CDR1 MNHEY and CDR2 SVGEGT. The CDR3 consists of 12 residues. The V and J ends lost 2 bases and 2 bases respectively, with 4 bases between them. The CDR3: CASSYAPYEQYF. Written as DNA, the CDR3 is TGTGCCAGCAGTTACGCGCCCTACGAGCAGTACTTC.

The chain carries TRBV6-5 and TRBJ1-6; no firm D call. The CDR3 contains 16 residues. Germline V gene data show CDR1 as MNHEY and CDR2 as SVGAGI. The V and J ends lost 2 bases and 0 bases respectively, with 8 bases between them. CDR3 residues: CASSYRLSSYNSPLHF. DNA of the CDR3: TGTGCCAGCAGTTACCGGTTAAGCTCCTATAATTCACCCCTCCACTTT.

This clone was detected only a few times. V is TRBV3-1 (or the pseudogene TRBV3-2) and J is TRBJ1-6; D possibly corresponds to TRBD1 (6 bases). V was shortened by 2 bases and J by 7 bases, with 12 bases between the two germline ends. Germline assignment: CDR1 LGHDT and CDR2 YNNKEL (reference sequence). The CDR3 has 15 amino acids. CDR3 coding DNA: TGTGCCAGCAGCCAATTACAGGGTAGCAATTCACCCCTCCACTTT. Its translation: CASSQLQGSNSPLHF.

The chain has TRBV5-4 and TRBJ1-3, with unresolved D. V lost 4 bases and J 4 bases, leaving 15 bases between the germline ends. CDR1 SGHNT and CDR2 YYREEE come from the germline V gene (reference sequence). The CDR3 length is 15 residues. The CDR3 DNA is TGTGCCAGCAGCCCTGGCGGGCAGTCGGGAAACACCATATATTTT. As protein: CASSPGGQSGNTIYF.

J is TRBJ1-2 and V is TRBV12-3 or TRBV12-4, with TRBD1 matching over 7 bases. The junction had 2 bases not matched to a gene; V was cut back by 5 bases and J by 2 bases. There are 13 residues in the CDR3. CDR3 loop: CASSRDRNYGYTF. The CDR3 bases are TGTGCCAGCAGTCGGGACAGAAACTATGGCTACACCTTC.

This chain links TRBV18 with TRBJ2-1, with TRBD1 as a possible D gene (6 bases). Germline lookup yields CDR1 KGHSH and CDR2 LQKENI. The ends were cut back, 5 bases at V and 1 base at J, with 12 bases in the middle. CDR3 length: 15 residues. This chain's CDR3 is CASSYRDGSYNEQFF. CDR3 nucleotide sequence: TGTGCCAGCTCATACAGGGACGGGTCCTACAATGAGCAGTTCTTC. Filled out from reference TRBV18 and TRBJ2-1, the complete variable domain reads NAGVMQNPRHLVRRRGQEARLRCSPMKGHSHVYWYRQLPEEGLKFMVYLQKENIIDESGMPKERFSAEFPKEGPSILRIQQVVRGDSAAYFCASSYRDGSYNEQFFGPGTRLTVL.

This chain links TRBV7-2 with TRBJ1-1, with a tentative D call TRBD1 (6 bases). The length of the CDR3 is 17 residues. The V end was cut by 4 bases, the J end by 2 bases, with 20 bases between. CDR1 SGHTA and CDR2 FQGNSA come from the germline V gene. The CDR3 DNA is TGTGCCAGCAGCTCTTCCCCGTTAGGGGGAGCAAACACTGAAGCTTTCTTT. Translating it yields CASSSSPLGGANTEAFF.

The CDR3 spells CASTRLRIYSNQPQHF. DNA of the CDR3: TGTGCCAGCACCAGACTCAGGATTTATAGCAATCAGCCCCAGCATTTT. J is TRBJ1-5 and V is TRBV5-8; no firm D call. Trimming removed 6 bases at V and 0 bases at J, with 16 bases between. Germline CDR1 and CDR2: SGHTS and YDEGEE. The CDR3 contains 16 residues.

The chain combines TRBV7-9 with TRBJ1-1; D remains unclear. The CDR3 length is 15 residues. V was clipped by 5 bases and J by 1 base, with 14 bases between them. Germline CDR1 SEHNR, CDR2 FQNEAQ (reference sequence). CDR3 loop: CASSPFGGRNTEAFF. CDR3 coding DNA: TGTGCCAGCAGCCCATTTGGCGGGAGGAACACTGAAGCTTTCTTT.

The rearrangement joins TRBV11-3 to TRBJ2-2; D call uncertain. This CDR3 contains 14 residues. V lost 1 base to trimming and J lost 7 bases, with 10 bases between them. Germline CDR1 SGHNT, CDR2 YENEEA. CDR3: CASSLGQISGELFF. The CDR3 DNA sequence: TGTGCCAGCAGCTTAGGCCAGATCAGCGGGGAGCTGTTTTTT.

The CDR3 sequence is CASSQGVWGSYEQYF. The CDR3 bases are TGTGCCAGCAGCCAAGGGGTGTGGGGATCATACGAGCAGTACTTC. This chain links TRBV3-1 (or the pseudogene TRBV3-2) with TRBJ2-7, with D uncertain. CDR1 is LGHDT and CDR2 is YNNKEL in the germline V gene (reference sequence). The CDR3 is 15 residues long. Trimming stripped 1 base from V and 4 bases from J, with 14 bases between.

The chain uses TRBV3-1 (or the pseudogene TRBV3-2) and TRBJ1-4; no firm D call. Germline V gives CDR1 LGHDT, CDR2 YNNKEL (reference sequence). V lost 0 bases to trimming and J lost 10 bases, with 18 bases between them. The CDR3 loop spans 16 amino acids. CDR3 protein: CASSQENGRSEGKLFF. DNA of the CDR3: TGTGCCAGCAGCCAAGAGAACGGCAGGTCCGAAGGAAAACTGTTTTTT.

The gene calls are TRBV15 and TRBJ1-4; D is perhaps TRBD1 (5 bases). This CDR3 contains 15 residues. V lost 6 bases, J lost 6 bases, and 17 bases lay in between. CDR1 is LNHNV, CDR2 YYDKDF, per germline (reference sequence). The CDR3: CATSRTRDGYEKLFF. The CDR3 DNA reads as TGTGCCACCAGTCGTACCAGGGACGGCTATGAAAAACTGTTTTTT.

The chain carries TRBV6-2 or TRBV6-3 and TRBJ1-3; D gene uncertain. This CDR3 contains 15 residues. The V gene lost 2 bases and the J gene lost 0 bases, with 8 bases spanning the gap. The germline CDR1 and CDR2 sequences are MNHEY and SVGEGT. DNA for the CDR3: TGTGCCAGCAGTTACCGGGTGCACTCTGGAAACACCATATATTTT. As protein: CASSYRVHSGNTIYF.

This chain joins TRBV6-5 and TRBJ1-5; TRBD1 agrees at 9 bases. The CDR3 is 14 residues long. CDR1 and CDR2 (germline): MNHEY, SVGAGI. Trimming cost V 5 bases and J 5 bases; bases outside gene matches: 4. CDR3 protein: CASSTGTGYQPQHF. As DNA, the CDR3 is TGTGCCAGCAGTACCGGGACAGGGTATCAGCCCCAGCATTTT.